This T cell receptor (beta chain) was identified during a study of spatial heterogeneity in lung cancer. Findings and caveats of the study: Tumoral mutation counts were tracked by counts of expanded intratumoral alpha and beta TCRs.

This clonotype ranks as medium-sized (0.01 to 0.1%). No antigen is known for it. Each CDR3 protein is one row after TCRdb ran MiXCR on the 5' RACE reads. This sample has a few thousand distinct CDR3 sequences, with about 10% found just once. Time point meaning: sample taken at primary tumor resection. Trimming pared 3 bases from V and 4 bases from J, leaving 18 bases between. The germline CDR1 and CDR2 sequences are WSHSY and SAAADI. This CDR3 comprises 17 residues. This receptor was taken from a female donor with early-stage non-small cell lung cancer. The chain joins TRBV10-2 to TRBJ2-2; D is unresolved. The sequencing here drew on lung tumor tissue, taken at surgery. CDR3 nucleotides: TGCGCCAGCAGTGATTGGGCCTCCCCCCGCAGCACCGGGGAGCTGTTTTTT. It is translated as CASSDWASPRSTGELFF.